A selection of T cell receptor beta chains follows, all from one sample in a study of cytomegalovirus exposure and HLA in healthy donors. Data came from immunoSEQ multiplex PCR; TCRdb stores just in-frame clones and leaves some out. The profile shows around 80,000 clones, around 60% of them singletons. Sequencing was performed on PBMCs. The receptor set was obtained from a male donor in good health and CMV-seropositive. The CDR3 runs from the conserved cysteine through the conserved F or W. A D gene is named only where the DNA matches it firmly. For some rows the clone size is stated as once, few or many, or as a class when expanded; others skip it.

cdr3_nt	cdr3_aa	clone_size	v_call	j_call	d_call
TGTGCCAGTAGTACGGCGGGTTTTTCTGCCCAGCATTTT	CASSTAGFSAQHF	-	TRBV19	TRBJ1-5	-
TGTGCCAGCAGCGTAGAAGGGAGCTCCTACGAGCAGTACTTC	CASSVEGSSYEQYF	few	TRBV9	TRBJ2-7	-
TGTGCCAGCAGCTTAGTGGAGACTAGCAACAATGAGCAGTTCTTC	CASSLVETSNNEQFF	-	TRBV7-9	TRBJ2-1	TRBD2
TGTGCCAGCAGCCCGAGGACAGGGGGGCAGGGCGGGGAGCTGTTTTTT	CASSPRTGGQGGELFF	few	TRBV5-6	TRBJ2-2	TRBD1
TGTGCCAGCAGCTCCTTCTTCTATGGCTACACCTTC	CASSSFFYGYTF	few	TRBV7-9	TRBJ1-2	-
TGTGCCTGGAGTGTCGGACTAGCGGGAGGCACAGATACGCAGTATTTT	CAWSVGLAGGTDTQYF	-	TRBV30	TRBJ2-3	TRBD2
TGTGCCAGCAGCCCCTTGGGTGACCAGGGGAGGGCTGAAGCTTTCTTT	CASSPLGDQGRAEAFF	-	TRBV2	TRBJ1-1	-
TGTGCCAGCTCACCACGACAGGGGGCCACCTACGAGCAGTACTTC	CASSPRQGATYEQYF	-	TRBV18	TRBJ2-7	TRBD1
TGTGCCAGCAGTGTACAGACAGTGGCAGATACGCAGTATTTT	CASSVQTVADTQYF	-	TRBV2	TRBJ2-3	-
TGTGCCACCACAACAGGGACGAACACTGAAGCTTTCTTT	CATTTGTNTEAFF	few	TRBV10-3	TRBJ1-1	-
TGCGCCAGCAGCCTTACAGGGCCGAGCGAGCAGTACTTC	CASSLTGPSEQYF	many	TRBV5-1	TRBJ2-7	-
TGTGCCAGCAGTTTCGCCCAGATTGAAGCTTTCTTT	CASSFAQIEAFF	-	TRBV28	TRBJ1-1	-
TGCAGCGCCGGGACAGGGGGACTTTATGGCTACACCTTC	CSAGTGGLYGYTF	-	TRBV29-1	TRBJ1-2	TRBD1
TGTGCCAGCAGCTTAGGGACAGGGACAGATACGCAGTATTTT	CASSLGTGTDTQYF	few	TRBV5-5	TRBJ2-3	TRBD1
TGTGCCAGCATTCCCAGGACAGGGGGCGAGATGGCTTTCTTT	CASIPRTGGEMAFF	-	TRBV2	TRBJ1-1	TRBD1
TGTGCCAGCAGCCTTAGGACAGGGGCTAATTCACCCCTCCACTTT	CASSLRTGANSPLHF	-	TRBV28	TRBJ1-6	TRBD1
TGTGCCAGCAGCCCCAGGCAGGGGGCTGATTCACCCCTCCACTTT	CASSPRQGADSPLHF	-	TRBV9	TRBJ1-6	TRBD1
TGCGCCAGCAGCTCGTTAGCGGGAGGGAACACCGGGGAGCTGTTTTTT	CASSSLAGGNTGELFF	-	TRBV5-1	TRBJ2-2	TRBD2
TGCAGCGGGTCTCTTGGAAACACCATATATTTT	CSGSLGNTIYF	medium-sized	TRBV20-1	TRBJ1-3	-
TGCAGCTCCGGGGGGGCTAGCGGGAGTCGGGATGAGCAGTTCTTC	CSSGGASGSRDEQFF	-	TRBV29-1	TRBJ2-1	TRBD2
TGTGCCAGCATCAAAACCCAGCGGGAGGCAACAGATACGCAGTATTTT	CASIKTQREATDTQYF	-	TRBV7-9	TRBJ2-3	TRBD2
TGTGCCAGCAGCCTCACCTCTTCTAGCGGGATCACCTACGAGCAGTACTTC	CASSLTSSSGITYEQYF	-	TRBV7-2	TRBJ2-7	TRBD2
TGTGCCAGCAGTTTCCCCGGGGAGACCCAGTACTTC	CASSFPGETQYF	-	TRBV28	TRBJ2-5	-
TGTGCCAGCAGCCTCGGGGGACAGCGCTATGGCTACACCTTC	CASSLGGQRYGYTF	few	TRBV5-4	TRBJ1-2	TRBD1
TGTGCCGAGGGGACAGGGATGACGGATGAGCAGTTCTTC	CAEGTGMTDEQFF	once	TRBV2	TRBJ2-1	TRBD1
TGTGCCAGCAGCGGAGAGGGAGTTGGGACAGATACGCAGTATTTT	CASSGEGVGTDTQYF	-	TRBV5-4	TRBJ2-3	-
TGTGCCAGCACCAATCTAGGACTCGGAGACAATCAGCCCCAGCATTTT	CASTNLGLGDNQPQHF	-	TRBV28	TRBJ1-5	-
TGTGCCAGCAGTTCGATACAGGGGGCGCGTAGTGGCTACACCTTC	CASSSIQGARSGYTF	-	TRBV28	TRBJ1-2	TRBD1
TGTGCCAGCAGCAAACGAAAACTGTTTTTT	CASSKRKLFF	few	TRBV21-1	TRBJ1-4	-
TGTGCCAGCTCACAAACAGGGGGCGGTAACAATGAGCAGTTCTTC	CASSQTGGGNNEQFF	-	TRBV18	TRBJ2-1	TRBD1
TGCAGCGTTGGGTCCCTACAGGGATGGGGAGAGACCCAGTACTTC	CSVGSLQGWGETQYF	-	TRBV29-1	TRBJ2-5	-
TGTGCCAGAAGCTTGAGGGGGTCGGGACAAGACAATGAGCAGTTCTTC	CARSLRGSGQDNEQFF	few	TRBV5-3	TRBJ2-1	-
TGTGCCAGCAGTTACTCGGGGGGTCCCGAGCAGTACTTC	CASSYSGGPEQYF	once	TRBV6-6	TRBJ2-7	-
TGTGCCAGCAGTTCCGGGACAGGGGGCCACTACGAGCAGTACTTC	CASSSGTGGHYEQYF	-	TRBV28	TRBJ2-7	TRBD1
TGTGCCAGCAGTGAAGGACTAGCGGGCCCCTACGAGCAGTACTTC	CASSEGLAGPYEQYF	few	TRBV6-1	TRBJ2-7	TRBD2
TGTGCCATCAGCCCGACAGGAACTACGGACGAGCAGTACTTC	CAISPTGTTDEQYF	once	TRBV10-3	TRBJ2-7	-
TGTGCCAGCAGCTTGGCGGGGGGCAGCACCGGGGAGCTGTTTTTT	CASSLAGGSTGELFF	-	TRBV5-6	TRBJ2-2	-
TGTGCCAGTTCTCTAGCGGGAGGTGAGACCCAGTACTTC	CASSLAGGETQYF	once	TRBV2	TRBJ2-5	TRBD2
TGTGCCACCTATACGCGGGAGACCCAGTACTTC	CATYTRETQYF	-	TRBV6-5	TRBJ2-5	-
TGTGCCAGCAGCCAAGAGAGGGATGCTTTCTTT	CASSQERDAFF	-	TRBV4-2	TRBJ1-1	-
TGTGCCAGCGGCCGGGACAGGGATGAAAAACTGTTTTTT	CASGRDRDEKLFF	-	TRBV4-2	TRBJ1-4	TRBD1
TGTGCCAGCAGTACGGGGGGGCAGGCGGAACTGTTTTTT	CASSTGGQAELFF	-	TRBV6-5	TRBJ1-4	-
TGTGCCAGCAGCTTGCTATCCACAGATACGCAGTATTTT	CASSLLSTDTQYF	few	TRBV5-4	TRBJ2-3	-
TGTGCCAGCAGCTTAAAAAGAGGGGAGACCCAGTACTTC	CASSLKRGETQYF	-	TRBV7-3	TRBJ2-5	-
TGTGCCAGCATGGAGGGAGGAGGCACAGATACGCAGTATTTT	CASMEGGGTDTQYF	-	TRBV6-5	TRBJ2-3	-
TGTGCCAGCACCCCCCGGGGGGCCCGCTACGAGCAGTACTTC	CASTPRGARYEQYF	-	TRBV25-1	TRBJ2-7	-
TGTGCCAGCAGTTTAGACAGATACTCCTACGAGCAGTACTTC	CASSLDRYSYEQYF	few	TRBV27	TRBJ2-7	-
TGCGCCAGCAGCTTGGTGGCGGGGGACTCCACAGATACGCAGTATTTT	CASSLVAGDSTDTQYF	once	TRBV5-1	TRBJ2-3	TRBD2
TGCGCCAGCAGCTTGGGGACTAGCGGGGGTGACACAGATACGCAGTATTTT	CASSLGTSGGDTDTQYF	-	TRBV5-1	TRBJ2-3	TRBD2
TGCGCCAGCAGCCAAGAGCCGGGTGCTCACTACGAGCAGTACTTC	CASSQEPGAHYEQYF	few	TRBV4-3	TRBJ2-7	-
TGCGCCAGCAGCGCGGTCGTCCGATCGAACACCGGGGAGCTGTTTTTT	CASSAVVRSNTGELFF	-	TRBV5-1	TRBJ2-2	-
TGTGCCAGCAGTACGCCCGGGACACTAAAGCAGTACTTC	CASSTPGTLKQYF	-	TRBV7-2	TRBJ2-7	-
TGTGCCAGCAGCCCCCGACAACCTGGAAACACCATATATTTT	CASSPRQPGNTIYF	-	TRBV7-2	TRBJ1-3	-
TGTGCCTGGGATAGAGGGTATGGCTACACCTTC	CAWDRGYGYTF	-	TRBV30	TRBJ1-2	-
TGTGCCAGCAGTCCCCTCGGGACAGGGAGTCAGCCCCAGCATTTT	CASSPLGTGSQPQHF	-	TRBV5-5	TRBJ1-5	TRBD1